The rows below give T cell receptor beta chains drawn from one sample of a study of shared clonotypes between healthy human individuals. Method: immunoSEQ multiplex PCR; TCRdb's copy keeps in-frame clones and lacks some. Of around 2,000,000 clones in the sample, about 92% are singletons; the top ten hold 1.7%. The sample consisted of naive CD8+ T cells from PBMCs. These receptors originate from a man aged 18 to 30 in good health. Some clones in this sample may be carry-over from other donors' samples. CDR3s leave out the opening cysteine and the closing phenylalanine or tryptophan.

v_gene: TRBV5-5
j_gene: TRBJ1-2
CDR3aa: ASSWGHYGYT

v_gene: TRBV27
j_gene: TRBJ2-5
CDR3aa: ASSFLPRTGGLRETQY

v_gene: TRBV29-1
j_gene: TRBJ2-7
CDR3aa: SARGGKNSYEQY

v_gene: TRBV7-8
j_gene: TRBJ2-7
CDR3aa: ASSLAGRANEQY

v_gene: TRBV9
j_gene: TRBJ2-4
CDR3aa: ASSDYPGPKNIQY

v_gene: TRBV7-9
j_gene: TRBJ2-2
CDR3aa: ASSSLAGANTGELF

v_gene: TRBV7-8
j_gene: TRBJ2-3
CDR3aa: ASSPLREREFADTQY

v_gene: TRBV28
j_gene: TRBJ2-5
CDR3aa: ASSFRTAQETQY

v_gene: TRBV27
j_gene: TRBJ1-1
CDR3aa: ASSPRESQGTEAF

v_gene: TRBV28
j_gene: TRBJ2-7
CDR3aa: ATDDRLYEQY

v_gene: TRBV7-9
j_gene: TRBJ1-1
CDR3aa: ASIGGRDTEAF

v_gene: TRBV28
j_gene: TRBJ2-6
CDR3aa: ASSYRGPGANVLT

v_gene: TRBV6-6
j_gene: TRBJ2-5
CDR3aa: ASSYPGMGRRETQY

v_gene: TRBV6-5
j_gene: TRBJ2-1
CDR3aa: ASSYVGERGEQF

v_gene: TRBV28
j_gene: TRBJ2-6
CDR3aa: ASSFLISAAVSGANVLT

v_gene: TRBV4-1
j_gene: TRBJ1-2
CDR3aa: ASSPYPGQSNYGYT

v_gene: TRBV19
j_gene: TRBJ2-3
CDR3aa: ASSIYSSGVDTQY

v_gene: TRBV29-1
j_gene: TRBJ2-1
CDR3aa: SVLGTPYNEQF

v_gene: TRBV4-2
j_gene: TRBJ1-2
CDR3aa: ASSDRTSNYGYT

v_gene: TRBV9
j_gene: TRBJ2-1
CDR3aa: ASSALAAIYNEQF

v_gene: TRBV27
j_gene: TRBJ1-5
CDR3aa: ASSLYRGNQPQH

v_gene: TRBV4-3
j_gene: TRBJ2-7
CDR3aa: ASSQGHGYEQY

v_gene: TRBV29-1
j_gene: TRBJ1-2
CDR3aa: SVPTGGYGYT

v_gene: TRBV7-9
j_gene: TRBJ2-7
CDR3aa: ASSDRLAGVRSYEQY

v_gene: TRBV6-6
j_gene: TRBJ2-3
CDR3aa: ASISGALTDTQY

v_gene: TRBV28
j_gene: TRBJ2-3
CDR3aa: ASSWVITDTQY

v_gene: TRBV4-1
j_gene: TRBJ2-2
CDR3aa: ASSQDPLAGGWTGELF

v_gene: TRBV30
j_gene: TRBJ2-7
CDR3aa: AWSSSGDEQY

v_gene: TRBV19
j_gene: TRBJ1-2
CDR3aa: ASTQSHRPGRESNYGYT

v_gene: TRBV6-1
j_gene: TRBJ2-7
CDR3aa: ASSERADLRTYEQY

v_gene: TRBV9
j_gene: TRBJ2-3
CDR3aa: ASSAYIVGAADTQY

v_gene: TRBV30
j_gene: TRBJ1-1
CDR3aa: AWSVSVTEAF

v_gene: TRBV27
j_gene: TRBJ2-7
CDR3aa: ATRVGRVSYEQY

v_gene: TRBV9
j_gene: TRBJ2-2
CDR3aa: ASSVDNRGPTGELF

v_gene: TRBV5-8
j_gene: TRBJ2-7
CDR3aa: ASSPLISYEQY

v_gene: TRBV19
j_gene: TRBJ1-2
CDR3aa: ASSHRALGTYT

v_gene: TRBV6-5
j_gene: TRBJ2-5
CDR3aa: ASKGLAGAQETQY

v_gene: TRBV30
j_gene: TRBJ2-2
CDR3aa: AWTTGGGAGELF

v_gene: TRBV7-8
j_gene: TRBJ2-3
CDR3aa: ASSSPRGSGLSTDTQY

v_gene: TRBV2
j_gene: TRBJ2-7
CDR3aa: ASSSRESEGYEQY

v_gene: TRBV14
j_gene: TRBJ1-2
CDR3aa: ASSPPAGGIYGYT

v_gene: TRBV6-6
j_gene: TRBJ1-2
CDR3aa: ASSYYYAGDSYGYT

v_gene: TRBV9
j_gene: TRBJ1-1
CDR3aa: ASSVGGAEAF

v_gene: TRBV7-9
j_gene: TRBJ2-1
CDR3aa: ASSGGGAGGREWNEQF

v_gene: TRBV4-1
j_gene: TRBJ2-1
CDR3aa: ASSQDSGTLLYNEQF

v_gene: TRBV11-2
j_gene: TRBJ2-2
CDR3aa: ASTNSRGVNTGELF

v_gene: TRBV28
j_gene: TRBJ2-7
CDR3aa: ASSLGTSGYEQY

v_gene: TRBV9
j_gene: TRBJ1-2
CDR3aa: ASSADRARFYGYT

v_gene: TRBV10-2
j_gene: TRBJ2-3
CDR3aa: ASIRGLARDTQY

v_gene: TRBV5-1
j_gene: TRBJ1-4
CDR3aa: ASSSTDRRTNEKLF

v_gene: TRBV28
j_gene: TRBJ2-7
CDR3aa: ASSLWLDRVGEQY

v_gene: TRBV7-2
j_gene: TRBJ2-7
CDR3aa: ASSLRLAPYEQY

v_gene: TRBV29-1
j_gene: TRBJ1-1
CDR3aa: SGQGSIRGTEAF